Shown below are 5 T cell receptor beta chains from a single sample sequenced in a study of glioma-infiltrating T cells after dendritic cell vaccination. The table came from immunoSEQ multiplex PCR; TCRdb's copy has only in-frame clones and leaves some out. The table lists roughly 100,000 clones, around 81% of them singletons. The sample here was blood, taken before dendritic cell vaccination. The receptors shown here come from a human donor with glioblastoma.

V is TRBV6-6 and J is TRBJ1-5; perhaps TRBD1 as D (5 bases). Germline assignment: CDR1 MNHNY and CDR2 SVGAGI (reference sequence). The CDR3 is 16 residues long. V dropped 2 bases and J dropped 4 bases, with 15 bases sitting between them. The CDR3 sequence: CASSYRVGAANQPQHF. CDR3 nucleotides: TGTGCCAGCAGTTACCGCGTAGGGGCCGCAAATCAGCCCCAGCATTTT.

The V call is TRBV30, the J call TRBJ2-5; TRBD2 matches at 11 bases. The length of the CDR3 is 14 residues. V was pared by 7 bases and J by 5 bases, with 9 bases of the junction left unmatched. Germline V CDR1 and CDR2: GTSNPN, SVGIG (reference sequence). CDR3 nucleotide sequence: TGTGCCTTAATGGTTAGCGGGGGGGCCGAGACCCAGTACTTC. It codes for CALMVSGGAETQYF.

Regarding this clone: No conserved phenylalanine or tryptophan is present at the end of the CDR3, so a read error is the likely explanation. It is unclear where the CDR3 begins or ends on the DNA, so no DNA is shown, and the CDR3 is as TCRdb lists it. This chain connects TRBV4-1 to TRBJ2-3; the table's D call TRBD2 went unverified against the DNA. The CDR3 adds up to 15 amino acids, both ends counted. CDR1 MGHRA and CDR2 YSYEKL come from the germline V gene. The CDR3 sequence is CASSQDPSGGIGRSV.

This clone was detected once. This CDR3 reads CASSLGLRDYEQYF. For the CDR3, the DNA is TGTGCCAGCAGCTTAGGTCTCAGGGATTACGAGCAGTACTTC. The V and J genes are TRBV7-2 and TRBJ2-7; tentatively, D is TRBD1 (5 bases). Germline V CDR1 and CDR2: SGHTA, FQGNSA. The CDR3 is made up of 14 amino acids. V lost 1 base and J lost 4, with 11 bases in between.

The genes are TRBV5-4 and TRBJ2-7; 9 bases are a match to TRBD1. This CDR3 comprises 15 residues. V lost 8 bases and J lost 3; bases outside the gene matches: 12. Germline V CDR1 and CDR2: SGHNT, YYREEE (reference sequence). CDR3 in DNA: TGTGCCAGTTACAACAGGGGGCGATTCAGCTACGAGCAGTACTTC. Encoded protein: CASYNRGRFSYEQYF.